This T cell receptor beta chain was identified in a study of blood T cell repertoires in COVID-19. Looking at the study overall: Some COVID-19 samples were acute and others convalescent; all came from the United States, Italy and Spain. PBMCs, B-cell-depleted T cells, or T cells provided the cDNA or gDNA that made up the material.

Authors' data handling: Researchers report that nucleated cell counts were estimated from reference gene primer amplification. Only in-frame clones appear in the TCRdb table, and some are missing; sequencing was by immunoSEQ multiplex PCR. V and J calls and clone size come straight from that table; D and trimming were deduced from the DNA. The data hold hundreds of thousands of clones, with around 87% observed a single time. CDR3 size: 16 residues. Germline V lookup: CDR1 MNHEY, CDR2 SMNVEV (reference sequence). V was cut by 6 bases and J by 2 bases, with 14 bases left in between. The sequence derives from a man aged 60 to 69 who had recovered from COVID-19. The V gene is TRBV27, the J gene TRBJ1-6, with D uncertain. The sample taken for sequencing was peripheral blood. CDR3 protein: CASSTRPPTYNSPLHF. The CDR3 bases are TGTGCCAGCAGCACTAGGCCCCCGACCTATAATTCACCCCTCCACTTT.